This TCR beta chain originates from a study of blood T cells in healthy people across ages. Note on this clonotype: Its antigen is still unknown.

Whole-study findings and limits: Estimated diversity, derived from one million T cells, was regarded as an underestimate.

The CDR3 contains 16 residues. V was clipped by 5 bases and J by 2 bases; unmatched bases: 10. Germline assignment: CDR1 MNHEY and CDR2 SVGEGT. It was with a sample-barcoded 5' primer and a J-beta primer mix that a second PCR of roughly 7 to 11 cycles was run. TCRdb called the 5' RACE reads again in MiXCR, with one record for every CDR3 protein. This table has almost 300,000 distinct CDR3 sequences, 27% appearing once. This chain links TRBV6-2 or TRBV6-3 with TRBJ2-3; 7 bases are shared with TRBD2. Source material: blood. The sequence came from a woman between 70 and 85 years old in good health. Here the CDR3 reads CASSPRTRHSTDTQYF. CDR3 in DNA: TGTGCCAGCAGTCCCCGGACTAGACATTCCACAGATACGCAGTATTTT.